This T cell receptor beta chain is drawn from a study of blood T cells in healthy people across ages. As for the study in general: Capture via template switching afforded approximately one barcoded beta molecule per two T cells.

The use of a sample-barcoded 5' primer and a J-beta primer mix characterized a second PCR of 7 to 11 cycles. TCRdb used MiXCR to reprocess the 5' RACE reads, holding one entry per CDR3 protein. The sample lists some 760,000 distinct CDR3 sequences, 20% to 25% occurring once. PBMCs numbering at least 7 million were isolated per sample. Losses at the gene ends were 1 base for V and 4 bases for J; bases not matched to a gene: 4. The CDR3 extends over 15 amino acids. Per the germline V gene, CDR1 is LGHNA and CDR2 is YSLEER. These data also formed part of another study, on T cells of mothers and their children. According to that study: Slightly higher overlap, not significant, was seen in related mother-child pairs than in unrelated pairs.

The chain links TRBV4-3 to TRBJ2-7, with 10 bases identical to TRBD1. Sequenced material: blood. This sequence was found in a boy under 18 in good health. The CDR3 is CASSQAPGQGYEQYF. DNA for the CDR3: TGCGCCAGCAGCCAAGCCCCGGGACAGGGGTACGAGCAGTACTTC.